This TCR beta chain was documented in a study of cytotoxic CD8 clonotypes in ibrutinib-treated CLL. Study as a whole: Patient counts were about a dozen relapsed/refractory, roughly 15 treatment-naive and about 18 IGHV unmutated. Among patients, around 25 responded partially and 2 completely; 14 then stayed remitted and around twelve progressed after median around 68 months.

Measured with immunoSEQ multiplex PCR; TCRdb has only the in-frame clones, and not every one. The table has 100,000 to 150,000 clones, over 75% seen once. Trimming shortened V by 5 bases and J by 1 base, and 14 bases separated the two germline ends. CDR3 length: 15 amino acids. From germline, CDR1 is SGHTA and CDR2 FQGNSA. The chain links TRBV7-2 to TRBJ1-1; D is perhaps TRBD1 (5 bases). The sequence derives from a human donor with chronic lymphocytic leukemia. Sequencing used PBMCs, obtained after 24 months of ibrutinib treatment. The CDR3 reads CASSLTGAGNTEAFF. DNA for the CDR3: TGTGCCAGCAGCCTTACTGGGGCAGGGAACACTGAAGCTTTCTTT.